Each of the 12 T cell receptor beta chains below was sequenced from the same sample in a study of blood T cells in healthy people across ages. A J-beta primer mix and a sample-barcoded 5' primer were used in a second PCR of about 7 to 12 cycles. TCRdb passed the 5' RACE reads through MiXCR, listing each CDR3 protein once. The repertoire holds 1.5 million to 2 million distinct CDR3 sequences, with roughly 32% as singletons. The sample comprised blood. These TCRs come from a woman under 40 in good health.

The V gene is TRBV4-2, the J gene TRBJ2-7, with D perhaps TRBD2 (6 bases). The CDR3 sequence is 17 residues long. Trimming removed 0 bases from V and 2 bases from J, with 17 bases in between. Germline CDR1 and CDR2: LGHNA and YNFKEQ. The CDR3 nucleotides are TGTGCCAGCAGCCAAGAGGTCCTGCGGGGATCAACCTACGAGCAGTACTTC. Residues: CASSQEVLRGSTYEQYF.

This clonotype has a handful of counts. The chain is built from TRBV12-3 or TRBV12-4 and TRBJ1-1; D is possibly TRBD1 (5 bases). V lost 3 bases, J lost 10 bases, and 9 bases lay in between. CDR3 length: 11 residues. CDR3 in DNA: TGTGCCAGCAGTTTCCAGGGTGGAGCTTTCTTT. This gives the protein CASSFQGGAFF.

The chain links TRBV5-6 to TRBJ1-1; possible D gene TRBD1, 5 bases. V lost 6 bases and J 2 bases, leaving 14 bases between the germline ends. The CDR3 covers 14 residues. CDR1 SGHDT and CDR2 YYEEEE come from the germline V gene. This CDR3 is CASTLGHLNTEAFF. The CDR3 region has the DNA TGTGCCAGCACCCTCGGACACCTCAACACTGAAGCTTTCTTT.

The CDR3 is CASSLVLAGSREQFF. The CDR3 coding sequence is TGCGCCAGCAGCTTGGTACTAGCGGGATCCCGTGAGCAGTTCTTC. The rearrangement links TRBV5-1 to TRBJ2-1; 10 nucleotides line up with TRBD2. CDR3 length: 15 residues. Trimming took 0 bases from V and 9 from J; bases not matched to a gene: 6. CDR1 is SGHRS and CDR2 is YFSETQ in the germline V gene.

Worth noting for this clonotype: Its ends do not fully match the called genes, so a read error is possible. This chain uses TRBV28 with TRBJ2-3, with D possibly TRBD2 on 6 matching bases. This CDR3 comprises 18 residues. CDR1 MDHEN and CDR2 SYDVKM come from the germline V gene. CDR3 sequence reads: CASRLGVLGEAAWDTQYF. Written as DNA, the CDR3 is TGTGCCAGCCGTTTGGGGGTTTTGGGGGAGGCGGCGTGGGATACGCAGTATTTT. Combining the CDR3 with reference TRBV28 and TRBJ2-3 gives the whole variable domain DVKVTQSSRYLVKRTGEKVFLECVQDMDHENMFWYRQDPGLGLRLIYFSYDVKMKEKGDIPEGYSVSREKKERFSLILESASTNQTSMYLCASRLGVLGEAAWDTQYFGPGTRLTVL.

The genes are TRBV30 and TRBJ1-2; TRBD1 matches 9 bases. This CDR3 is built from 15 residues. CDR1 and CDR2 (germline): GTSNPN, SVGIG (reference sequence). Trimming took 5 bases from V and 4 from J; bases not matched to a gene: 11. The CDR3, as DNA: TGTGCCTGGGAAGGAAAGACAGGGGGAAGCTATGGCTACACCTTC. Translated, it gives CAWEGKTGGSYGYTF.

For this clonotype: This may arise from a read error, as a much more abundant clone is one base away. This chain links TRBV29-1 with TRBJ2-1; D uncertain. The J call may be in error: the DNA end matches TRBJ2-7 better. Germline CDR1 reads SQVTM; CDR2 reads ANQGSEA. The CDR3 extends over 13 amino acids. This CDR3 is CSVVLSSYNEQYF. CDR3 DNA sequence: TGCAGCGTTGTCTTGAGCTCCTACAATGAGCAGTACTTC.

Many counts were recorded for this clonotype. The J gene is TRBJ2-5, the V gene TRBV29-1; D gene ambiguous. CDR1 and CDR2 from the germline V gene are SQVTM and ANQGSEA. This CDR3 has 13 residues. The V and J ends lost 7 bases and 1 base respectively, with 13 bases between them. CDR3 sequence: CSAVPGFQETQYF. DNA of the CDR3: TGCAGCGCCGTACCGGGTTTCCAAGAGACCCAGTACTTC.

The CDR3 nucleotides are TGTGCCAGCAGATCAGGGTACTATGTGGGGACTAGCGGGAACGACCCCCAGTTCTTC. The encoded protein is CASRSGYYVGTSGNDPQFF. This chain joins TRBV11-2 and TRBJ2-1; TRBD2 aligns across 13 bases. This CDR3 contains 19 residues. Trimming took 6 bases from V and 13 from J; bases not matched to a gene: 24. CDR1 is SGHAT and CDR2 is FQNNGV in the germline V gene.

The rearrangement uses TRBV3-1 and TRBJ2-1; 9 bases map to TRBD2. Germline V CDR1 and CDR2: LGHDT, YNNKEL (reference sequence). J lost 0 bases, V lost 3 bases, and 15 bases had no gene match. The CDR3 totals 20 residues. In DNA, the CDR3 is TGTGCCAGCAGCCACTCCACTAGCGGGTATTCTAAAGGCTCCTACAATGAGCAGTTCTTC. Amino acids: CASSHSTSGYSKGSYNEQFF.

The rearrangement uses TRBV6-5 and TRBJ1-2, with D possibly TRBD1 on 5 matching bases. The ends were cut back, 5 bases at V and 4 bases at J, with 17 bases in the middle. This CDR3 contains 15 residues. CDR1 and CDR2 (germline): MNHEY, SVGAGI. The CDR3 region is CASSKRGSGPYGYTF. The CDR3 DNA reads TGTGCCAGCAGTAAGAGGGGCTCGGGGCCCTATGGCTACACCTTC.

This clonotype was recorded a few times. The chain carries TRBV5-1 and TRBJ1-2; 7 nucleotides line up with TRBD1. J gave up 2 bases and V 4 bases, and 5 bases lay outside the gene matches. Germline V CDR1 and CDR2: SGHRS, YFSETQ. The CDR3 consists of 14 residues. The CDR3 DNA sequence: TGCGCCAGCAGCGCCGACAGGGTCAACTATGGCTACACCTTC. Translated: CASSADRVNYGYTF.